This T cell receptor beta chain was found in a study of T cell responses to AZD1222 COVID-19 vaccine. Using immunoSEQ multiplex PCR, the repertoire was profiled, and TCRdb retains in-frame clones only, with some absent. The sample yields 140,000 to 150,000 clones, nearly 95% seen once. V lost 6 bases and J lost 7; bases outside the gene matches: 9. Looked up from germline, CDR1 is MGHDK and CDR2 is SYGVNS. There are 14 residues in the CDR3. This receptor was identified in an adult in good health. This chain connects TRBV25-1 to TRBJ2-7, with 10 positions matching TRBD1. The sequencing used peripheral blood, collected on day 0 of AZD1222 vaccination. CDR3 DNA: TGTGCCAGCAGCCACGGGACAGGGGAGTTGGAGCAGTACTTC. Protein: CASSHGTGELEQYF.